This is a list of T cell receptor beta chains from one sample in a study of cytomegalovirus exposure and HLA in healthy donors. TCRdb's table, derived via immunoSEQ multiplex PCR, lists solely in-frame clones and lacks some. Altogether some 160,000 clones are present, about three quarters being singletons, with the ten largest covering about 1.4%. The material sequenced was PBMCs. The receptors originated from a woman aged 25 to 39 in good health and CMV-seronegative. Each CDR3 is given without its conserved first and last residue. The listing skips clone size in some rows; elsewhere it reads once, few, many or a size class.

v_gene: TRBV5-1
abundance: -
CDR3aa: ASSPGTSQGDTQY

v_gene: TRBV30
abundance: -
CDR3aa: AWSVRRGGGYT

v_gene: TRBV27
abundance: -
CDR3aa: ASSFSPGGVGYGYT

v_gene: TRBV27
abundance: -
CDR3aa: ASTRNRGGDNSPLH

v_gene: TRBV7-9
abundance: -
CDR3aa: SSSHRKAGGQETQY

v_gene: TRBV29-1
abundance: -
CDR3aa: SVEGLAGHTDTQY

v_gene: TRBV19
abundance: -
CDR3aa: ASSILTDNSPLH

v_gene: TRBV7-8
abundance: -
CDR3aa: ASSWDGVRGYNEQF

v_gene: TRBV5-1
abundance: -
CDR3aa: ASSLEGAGRETQY

v_gene: TRBV2
abundance: -
CDR3aa: ASNENRWLGGDTGELF

v_gene: TRBV5-1
abundance: -
CDR3aa: ASSLDRGGYT

v_gene: TRBV7-8
abundance: -
CDR3aa: VCKEKTAYEQY

v_gene: TRBV10-3
abundance: -
CDR3aa: AISGDRGYGYT

v_gene: TRBV5-1
abundance: -
CDR3aa: ASSLGGRGRNTEAF

v_gene: TRBV29-1
abundance: -
CDR3aa: SVAKGAEETQY

v_gene: TRBV30
abundance: -
CDR3aa: AWSALGHYEQY

v_gene: TRBV9
abundance: once
CDR3aa: ARSNEKLF

v_gene: TRBV30
abundance: -
CDR3aa: AWSVTGGALSF

v_gene: TRBV4-1
abundance: -
CDR3aa: ASSEVASESPLH

v_gene: TRBV20-1
abundance: -
CDR3aa: SAPLTGELF

v_gene: TRBV5-6
abundance: -
CDR3aa: ASSSSSGGKGNYGYT

v_gene: TRBV27
abundance: -
CDR3aa: ASSSTPGRGNEQF